This TCR beta chain was recorded in a study of regulatory T cells in long-lasting Graves disease. Noted time point: newly diagnosed GD, antithyroid drugs for less than 3 months. Scientists built the TCR library using RNA that was extracted from PBMCs. Graves' disease was diagnosed by American Thyroid Association guidelines. An endocrinology department in Xi'an, China, recruited the patients. Both iRepertoire HTBI primers and Arm-PCR of CDR3 regions were used to build the TCR beta libraries. TCRdb analysed the multiplex PCR reads with MiXCR anew, one entry per CDR3 protein. In the table there are roughly 400,000 distinct CDR3 sequences, around 17% of which are singletons. This clonotype appeared many times. The CDR3 is made up of 14 amino acids. Germline V lookup: CDR1 LNHNV, CDR2 YYDKDF (reference sequence). V was clipped by 4 bases and J by 5 bases, with 12 bases between them. The same specimen was also included in a second study, on T cells in Graves' hyperthyroidism and ophthalmopathy.

This specimen consisted of peripheral blood mononuclear cells (PBMCs), obtained at new diagnosis, from a patient treated with antithyroid drugs. This receptor was obtained from a woman aged 18-29 years with Graves disease. The chain has TRBV15 and TRBJ2-4; no firm D call. CDR3 region: CATSNDRTQNIQYF. The DNA of the CDR3 is TGTGCCACCAGCAATGACCGGACGCAAAACATTCAGTACTTC.